These T cell receptor beta chains were read from a single sample in a study of blood T cells in healthy people across ages. Using its own MiXCR run on the 5' RACE reads, TCRdb lists one record per CDR3 protein. The sample has 910,000 or so distinct CDR3 sequences, 51% seen once. Sequencing was performed on blood. These TCRs come from a woman aged 55-70 years in good health. Each CDR3 is given with its conserved first and last residue. The D gene is left open where the match is weak. Clone size, where shown, is once, few, many, or a class for clones that have expanded.

clone_size: -; v_call: TRBV9; j_call: TRBJ2-6; d_call: -; cdr3_nt: TGTGCCAGCAGCGTAGGGGGGACTGGGGCCAACGTCCTGACTTTC; cdr3_aa: CASSVGGTGANVLTF
clone_size: few; v_call: TRBV28; j_call: TRBJ2-4; d_call: TRBD1; cdr3_nt: TGTGCCAGCAGTTCACAAGGACAGGCGGATGGCAAAAACATTCAGTACTTC; cdr3_aa: CASSSQGQADGKNIQYF
clone_size: -; v_call: TRBV10-3; j_call: TRBJ2-6; d_call: TRBD2; cdr3_nt: TGTGCCATCAGTGAGTCCATAGCGGGGGTTTCCTCTGGGGCCAACGTCCTGACTTTC; cdr3_aa: CAISESIAGVSSGANVLTF
clone_size: -; v_call: TRBV20-1; j_call: TRBJ1-2; d_call: TRBD1; cdr3_nt: TGCAGTGCTAGAGATCGGACAGGTCGTTCGGCTAACTATGGCTACACCTTC; cdr3_aa: CSARDRTGRSANYGYTF
clone_size: few; v_call: TRBV25-1; j_call: TRBJ2-5; d_call: -; cdr3_nt: TGTGCCAGCAGTGACAGAACTCCAGCCCCTAGGGCTTCGCGGGAGACCCAGTACTTC; cdr3_aa: CASSDRTPAPRASRETQYF
clone_size: once; v_call: TRBV9; j_call: TRBJ1-4; d_call: -; cdr3_nt: TGTGCCAGCAGCGTAGGAGTGGGAAAACTGTTTTTT; cdr3_aa: CASSVGVGKLFF
clone_size: -; v_call: TRBV12-5; j_call: TRBJ2-5; d_call: TRBD2; cdr3_nt: TGTGCTAGTGGTTTGGGGGACGGGGGGGCGGAGACCCAGTACTTC; cdr3_aa: CASGLGDGGAETQYF
clone_size: -; v_call: TRBV10-1; j_call: TRBJ2-7; d_call: -; cdr3_nt: TGCGCCAGCAGTGAGCGGCGGCAGGGCAACGAGCAGTACTTC; cdr3_aa: CASSERRQGNEQYF
clone_size: few; v_call: TRBV29-1; j_call: TRBJ1-2; d_call: -; cdr3_nt: TGCAGCGCCTCCGATTACGGGGGCGGGGTGGGCTACACCTTC; cdr3_aa: CSASDYGGGVGYTF
clone_size: once; v_call: TRBV7-2; j_call: TRBJ1-4; d_call: -; cdr3_nt: TGTGCCAGCAGCTTAGAGAGGGCATTTCCCTTTGAAAAACTGTTTTTT; cdr3_aa: CASSLERAFPFEKLFF
clone_size: -; v_call: TRBV3-1; j_call: TRBJ2-5; d_call: -; cdr3_nt: TGTGCCAGCAGCCAAGCGGGGCCCGTGGGTGAGCAGTACTTC; cdr3_aa: CASSQAGPVGEQYF
clone_size: -; v_call: TRBV11-2; j_call: TRBJ1-5; d_call: -; cdr3_nt: TGTGCCAGCAGCCCTGCGGCGATGGGGTTAGGGGTGCGAGAGACCCAGCATTTT; cdr3_aa: CASSPAAMGLGVRETQHF
clone_size: -; v_call: TRBV27; j_call: TRBJ2-7; d_call: TRBD2; cdr3_nt: TGTGCCAGCGGTTCCCTAGCGGGAGTCTCCTACGAGCAGTACTTC; cdr3_aa: CASGSLAGVSYEQYF
clone_size: -; v_call: TRBV6-1; j_call: TRBJ2-6; d_call: TRBD2; cdr3_nt: TGTGCCAGCAGTCAGTTGACTAGCGGGTACTCTGGGGCCAACGTCCTGACTTTC; cdr3_aa: CASSQLTSGYSGANVLTF
clone_size: -; v_call: TRBV29-1; j_call: TRBJ1-1; d_call: -; cdr3_nt: TGCAGCGTTGGAGGGGGTTCGCGGAACACTGAAGCTTTCTTT; cdr3_aa: CSVGGGSRNTEAFF
clone_size: few; v_call: TRBV12-3/TRBV12-4; j_call: TRBJ2-4; d_call: -; cdr3_nt: TGTGCCAGCAGTTTCTGGGGTTCCAAAAACATTCAGTACTTC; cdr3_aa: CASSFWGSKNIQYF
clone_size: -; v_call: TRBV7-7; j_call: TRBJ2-1; d_call: -; cdr3_nt: TGTGCCAGCAGCTTAATGCAGGGTCGGAACAATGAGCAGTTCTTC; cdr3_aa: CASSLMQGRNNEQFF
clone_size: -; v_call: TRBV30; j_call: TRBJ2-5; d_call: TRBD1; cdr3_nt: TGTGCCTGGAGTGAACAGGGGGCGATAGAGACCCAGTACTTC; cdr3_aa: CAWSEQGAIETQYF
clone_size: -; v_call: TRBV7-9; j_call: TRBJ2-5; d_call: TRBD1; cdr3_nt: TGTGCCAGCAACTGGGGGGACAGGGAAGGCCAGTACTTC; cdr3_aa: CASNWGDREGQYF
clone_size: -; v_call: TRBV7-9; j_call: TRBJ2-3; d_call: -; cdr3_nt: TGTGCCAGCAGCTTCGCCCAATCAACGCAGTATTTT; cdr3_aa: CASSFAQSTQYF
clone_size: -; v_call: TRBV28; j_call: TRBJ2-5; d_call: -; cdr3_nt: TGTGCCAGCACCCGGGACCGGGTGGGGGAGACCCAGTACTTC; cdr3_aa: CASTRDRVGETQYF
clone_size: few; v_call: TRBV7-2; j_call: TRBJ2-7; d_call: -; cdr3_nt: TGTGCCAGCAGCTTTTTGTCTTACTCCTACGAGCAGTACTTC; cdr3_aa: CASSFLSYSYEQYF
clone_size: few; v_call: TRBV4-1; j_call: TRBJ1-2; d_call: -; cdr3_nt: TGCGCCAGCAGCCAACAACAGGCGAACTATGGCTACACCTTC; cdr3_aa: CASSQQQANYGYTF
clone_size: -; v_call: TRBV20-1; j_call: TRBJ1-5; d_call: -; cdr3_nt: TGCAGTGCTAGAGACCCTGGGACCGAGAATCAGCCCCAGCATTTT; cdr3_aa: CSARDPGTENQPQHF
clone_size: -; v_call: TRBV4-2; j_call: TRBJ2-1; d_call: -; cdr3_nt: TGTGCCAGCAGCCAACGCCTGGAGGGGGCGTGGAACAATGAGCAGTTCTTC; cdr3_aa: CASSQRLEGAWNNEQFF
clone_size: -; v_call: TRBV29-1; j_call: TRBJ1-5; d_call: TRBD1; cdr3_nt: TGCAGCGGCCGACAGGGATTGGAGCAGCCCCAGCATTTT; cdr3_aa: CSGRQGLEQPQHF
clone_size: -; v_call: TRBV6-5; j_call: TRBJ2-6; d_call: -; cdr3_nt: TGTGCCAGCAGTTATCAGGACTCTGGGGCCAACGTCCTGACTTTC; cdr3_aa: CASSYQDSGANVLTF
clone_size: -; v_call: TRBV5-1; j_call: TRBJ2-1; d_call: TRBD1; cdr3_nt: TGCGCCAGCAGCGCGGGACAGGGTTCCCGCACAGATACGCAGTTCTTC; cdr3_aa: CASSAGQGSRTDTQFF
clone_size: -; v_call: TRBV7-9; j_call: TRBJ2-7; d_call: -; cdr3_nt: TGTGCCAGCAGAGATAAGAGCGTGCAGCAGTACTTC; cdr3_aa: CASRDKSVQQYF
clone_size: many; v_call: TRBV4-1; j_call: TRBJ2-7; d_call: TRBD2; cdr3_nt: TGCGCCAGCAGCTACACTAGCGGGAGGGGTGGCGAGCAGTACTTC; cdr3_aa: CASSYTSGRGGEQYF
clone_size: few; v_call: TRBV5-1; j_call: TRBJ2-3; d_call: TRBD2; cdr3_nt: TGCGCCAGCAGCCCCCGACTAGCGAGCACAGATACGCAGTATTTT; cdr3_aa: CASSPRLASTDTQYF
clone_size: -; v_call: TRBV11-2; j_call: TRBJ1-2; d_call: -; cdr3_nt: TGTGCCAGCAGCTTAACGGGCAGTGATGGCTACACCTTC; cdr3_aa: CASSLTGSDGYTF
clone_size: -; v_call: TRBV20-1; j_call: TRBJ2-7; d_call: -; cdr3_nt: TGCAGTGCTAGATCCGGGACTTCATACGAGCAGTACTTC; cdr3_aa: CSARSGTSYEQYF
clone_size: once; v_call: TRBV7-2; j_call: TRBJ2-5; d_call: TRBD2; cdr3_nt: TGTGCCAGCAGCTTAGCGGCGGGAGCTCAAGAGACCCAGTACTTC; cdr3_aa: CASSLAAGAQETQYF
clone_size: few; v_call: TRBV18; j_call: TRBJ2-7; d_call: -; cdr3_nt: TGTGCCAGCTCACCCGATCACAGGGCGACCTACGAGCAGTACTTC; cdr3_aa: CASSPDHRATYEQYF
clone_size: few; v_call: TRBV3-1; j_call: TRBJ2-5; d_call: -; cdr3_nt: TGTGCCAGCAGCCAGGCGGTCGGAGGGCAGTACTTC; cdr3_aa: CASSQAVGGQYF
clone_size: few; v_call: TRBV7-6; j_call: TRBJ2-5; d_call: -; cdr3_nt: TGTGCCAGCAGGACAGTCGGGTCCAAAGAGACCCAGTACTTC; cdr3_aa: CASRTVGSKETQYF
clone_size: many; v_call: TRBV29-1; j_call: TRBJ1-2; d_call: -; cdr3_nt: TGCAGCGTTGAAGCGGGACCCTGGAGTGGCTACACCTTC; cdr3_aa: CSVEAGPWSGYTF
clone_size: few; v_call: TRBV14; j_call: TRBJ2-3; d_call: -; cdr3_nt: TGTGCCAGCAGCCAAGGGGGGGACCGTACAGATACGCAGTATTTT; cdr3_aa: CASSQGGDRTDTQYF
clone_size: once; v_call: TRBV28; j_call: TRBJ2-3; d_call: TRBD2; cdr3_nt: TGTGCCAGCAGTTTGCGGGAGGGGGGGCAGAGTACGCAGTATTTT; cdr3_aa: CASSLREGGQSTQYF
clone_size: -; v_call: TRBV15; j_call: TRBJ2-1; d_call: TRBD2; cdr3_nt: TGTGCCACCAGCAGAGCTCTGCCTAGCGGGAGAGTTGAGCAGTTCTTC; cdr3_aa: CATSRALPSGRVEQFF
clone_size: -; v_call: TRBV27; j_call: TRBJ2-7; d_call: TRBD2; cdr3_nt: TGTGCCAGCCGTGTCACGACTAGCGGCTTCTCCTACGAGCAGTACTTC; cdr3_aa: CASRVTTSGFSYEQYF